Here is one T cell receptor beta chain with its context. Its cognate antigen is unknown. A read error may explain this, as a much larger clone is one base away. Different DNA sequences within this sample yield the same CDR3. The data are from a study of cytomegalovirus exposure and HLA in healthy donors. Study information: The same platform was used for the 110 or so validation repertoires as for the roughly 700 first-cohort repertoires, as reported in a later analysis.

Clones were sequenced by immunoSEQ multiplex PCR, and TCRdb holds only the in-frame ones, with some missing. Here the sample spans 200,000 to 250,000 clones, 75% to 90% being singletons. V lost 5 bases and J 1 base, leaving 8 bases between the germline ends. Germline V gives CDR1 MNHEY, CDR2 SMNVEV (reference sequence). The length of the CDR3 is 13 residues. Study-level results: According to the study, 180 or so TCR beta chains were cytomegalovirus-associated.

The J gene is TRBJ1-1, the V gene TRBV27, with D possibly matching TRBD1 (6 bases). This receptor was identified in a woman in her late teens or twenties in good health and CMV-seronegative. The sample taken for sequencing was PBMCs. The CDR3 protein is CASSQQGNTEAFF. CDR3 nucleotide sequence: TGTGCCAGCAGTCAACAGGGGAACACTGAAGCTTTCTTT.